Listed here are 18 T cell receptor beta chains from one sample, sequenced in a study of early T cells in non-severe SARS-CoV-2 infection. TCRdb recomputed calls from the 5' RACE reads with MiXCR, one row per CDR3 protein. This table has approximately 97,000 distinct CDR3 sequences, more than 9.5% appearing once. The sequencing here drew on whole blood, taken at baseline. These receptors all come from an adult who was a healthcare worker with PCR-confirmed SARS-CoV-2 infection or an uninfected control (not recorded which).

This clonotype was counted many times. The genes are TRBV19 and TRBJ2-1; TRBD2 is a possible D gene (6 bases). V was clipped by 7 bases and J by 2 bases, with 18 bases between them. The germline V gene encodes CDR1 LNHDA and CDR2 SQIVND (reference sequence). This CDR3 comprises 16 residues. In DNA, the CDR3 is TGTGCCAGTAACATATGGAGGGGTCGGCCCTACAATGAGCAGTTCTTC. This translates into CASNIWRGRPYNEQFF. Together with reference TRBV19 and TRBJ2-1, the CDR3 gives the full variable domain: DGGITQSPKYLFRKEGQNVTLSCEQNLNHDAMYWYRQDPGQGLRLIYYSQIVNDFQKGDIAEGYSVSREKKESFPLTVTSAQKNPTAFYLCASNIWRGRPYNEQFFGPGTRLTVL.

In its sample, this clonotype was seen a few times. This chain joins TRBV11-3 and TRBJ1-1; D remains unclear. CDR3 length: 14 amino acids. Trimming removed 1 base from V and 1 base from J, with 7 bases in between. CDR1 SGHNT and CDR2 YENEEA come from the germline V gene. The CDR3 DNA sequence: TGTGCCAGCAGCTTAGGAATCGGGAACACTGAAGCTTTCTTT. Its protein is CASSLGIGNTEAFF.

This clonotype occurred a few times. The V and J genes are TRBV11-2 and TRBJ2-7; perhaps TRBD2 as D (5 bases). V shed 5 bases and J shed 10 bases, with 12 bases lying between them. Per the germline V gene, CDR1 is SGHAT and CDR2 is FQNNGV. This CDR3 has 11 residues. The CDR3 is CASSQDSPQYF. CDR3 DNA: TGTGCCAGCAGCCAGGACTCCCCCCAGTACTTC.

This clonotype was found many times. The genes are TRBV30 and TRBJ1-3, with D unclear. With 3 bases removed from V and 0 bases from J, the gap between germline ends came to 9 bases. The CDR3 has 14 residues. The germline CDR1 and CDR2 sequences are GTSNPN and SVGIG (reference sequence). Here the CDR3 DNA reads TGTGCCTGGAGAAACGGATACTCTGGAAACACCATATATTTT. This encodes CAWRNGYSGNTIYF.

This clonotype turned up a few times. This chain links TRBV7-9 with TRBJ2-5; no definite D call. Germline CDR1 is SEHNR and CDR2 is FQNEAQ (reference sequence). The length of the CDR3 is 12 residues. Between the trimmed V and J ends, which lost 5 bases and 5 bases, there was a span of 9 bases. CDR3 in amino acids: CASSPIGETQYF. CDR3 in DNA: TGTGCCAGCAGCCCCATTGGGGAGACCCAGTACTTC.

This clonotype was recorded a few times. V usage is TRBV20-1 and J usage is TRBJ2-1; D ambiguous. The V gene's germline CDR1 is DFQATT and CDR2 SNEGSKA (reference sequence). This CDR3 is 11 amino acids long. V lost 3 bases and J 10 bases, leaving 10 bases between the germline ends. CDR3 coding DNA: TGCAGTGCTAGCCCGGTCGAAGAGCAGTTCTTC. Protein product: CSASPVEEQFF.

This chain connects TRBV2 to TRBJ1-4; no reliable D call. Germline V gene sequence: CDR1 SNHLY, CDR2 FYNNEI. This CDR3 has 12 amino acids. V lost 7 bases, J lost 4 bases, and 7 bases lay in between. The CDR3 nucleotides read TGTGCCAGCAATCGACTTAATGAAAAACTGTTTTTT. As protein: CASNRLNEKLFF.

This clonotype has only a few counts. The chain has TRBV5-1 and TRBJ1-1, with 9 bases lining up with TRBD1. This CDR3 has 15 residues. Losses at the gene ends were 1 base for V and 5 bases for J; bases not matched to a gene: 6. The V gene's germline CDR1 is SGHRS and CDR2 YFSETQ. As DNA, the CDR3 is TGCGCCAGCAGCTTGAACAGGGGGCCGTTGACTGAAGCTTTCTTT. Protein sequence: CASSLNRGPLTEAFF.

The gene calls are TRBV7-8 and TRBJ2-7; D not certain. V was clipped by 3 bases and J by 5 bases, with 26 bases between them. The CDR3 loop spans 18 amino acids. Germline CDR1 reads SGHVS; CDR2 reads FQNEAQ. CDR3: CASSFPTLVGLSTHEQYF. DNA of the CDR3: TGTGCCAGCAGCTTTCCCACCCTCGTTGGGCTATCAACCCACGAGCAGTACTTC.

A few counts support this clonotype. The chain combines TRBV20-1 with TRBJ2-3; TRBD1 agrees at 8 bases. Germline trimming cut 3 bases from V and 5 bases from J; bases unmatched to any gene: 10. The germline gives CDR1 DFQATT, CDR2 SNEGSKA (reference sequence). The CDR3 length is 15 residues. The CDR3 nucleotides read TGCAGTGCTAGCAAACCTCGACAGGGGATAGATACGCAGTATTTT. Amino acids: CSASKPRQGIDTQYF.

The DNA of the CDR3 is TGCAGCGTTGAGCCCCGGGACAACTCCTACGAGCAGTACTTC. Translated: CSVEPRDNSYEQYF. This rearrangement joins TRBV29-1 to TRBJ2-7, with D maybe TRBD1 (6 bases). Germline V gene sequence: CDR1 SQVTM, CDR2 ANQGSEA. Trimming removed 3 bases from V and 0 bases from J, with 12 bases in between. The CDR3 consists of 14 residues.

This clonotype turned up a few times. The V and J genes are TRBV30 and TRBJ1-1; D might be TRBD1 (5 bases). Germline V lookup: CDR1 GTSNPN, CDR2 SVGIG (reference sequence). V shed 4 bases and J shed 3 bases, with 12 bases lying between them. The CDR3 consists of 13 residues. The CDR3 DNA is TGTGCCTGGAAGGGAGGGGAGGACACTGAAGCTTTCTTT. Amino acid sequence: CAWKGGEDTEAFF.

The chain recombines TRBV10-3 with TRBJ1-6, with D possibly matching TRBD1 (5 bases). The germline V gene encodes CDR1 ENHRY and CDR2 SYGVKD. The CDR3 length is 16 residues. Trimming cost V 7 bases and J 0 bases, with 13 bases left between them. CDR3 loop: CAIKDGQSSYNSPLHF. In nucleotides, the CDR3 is TGTGCCATCAAGGACGGACAAAGCTCCTATAATTCACCCCTCCACTTT.

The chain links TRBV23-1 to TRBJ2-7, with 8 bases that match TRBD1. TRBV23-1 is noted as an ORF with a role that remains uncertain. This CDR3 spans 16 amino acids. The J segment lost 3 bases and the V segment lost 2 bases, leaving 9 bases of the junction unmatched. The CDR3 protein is CASSQAYQGAHYEQYF. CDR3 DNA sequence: TGCGCCAGCAGTCAAGCCTACCAGGGGGCCCACTACGAGCAGTACTTC.

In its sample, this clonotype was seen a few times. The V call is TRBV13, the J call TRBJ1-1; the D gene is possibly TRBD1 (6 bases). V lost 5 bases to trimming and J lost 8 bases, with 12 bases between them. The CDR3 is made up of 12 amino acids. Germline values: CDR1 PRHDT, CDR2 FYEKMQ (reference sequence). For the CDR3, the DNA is TGTGCCAGCAGCGTAGCCGGGACAGAAGCTTTCTTT. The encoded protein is CASSVAGTEAFF.

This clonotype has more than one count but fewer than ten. The CDR3 nucleotides are TGTGCCAGCAGCCCCGGAGGGGATGGGTATAATTCACCCCTCCACTTT. Protein: CASSPGGDGYNSPLHF. The genes are TRBV3-1 and TRBJ1-6; TRBD1 might be the D (5 bases). This CDR3 region has 16 residues. V gave up 4 bases and J gave up 4 bases, with 14 bases separating them. Germline CDR1 reads LGHDT; CDR2 reads YNNKEL (reference sequence).

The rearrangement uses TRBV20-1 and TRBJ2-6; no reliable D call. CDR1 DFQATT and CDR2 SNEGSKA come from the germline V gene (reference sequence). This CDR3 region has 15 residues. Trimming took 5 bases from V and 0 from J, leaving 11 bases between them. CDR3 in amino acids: CSALGIPSGANVLTF. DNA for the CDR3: TGCAGTGCTCTAGGCATTCCCTCTGGGGCCAACGTCCTGACTTTC.

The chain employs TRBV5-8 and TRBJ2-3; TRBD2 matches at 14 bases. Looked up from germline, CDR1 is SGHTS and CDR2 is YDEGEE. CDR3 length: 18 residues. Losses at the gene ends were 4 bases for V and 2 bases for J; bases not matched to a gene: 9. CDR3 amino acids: CASSTGTSGGTTTDTQYF. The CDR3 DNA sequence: TGTGCCAGCAGCACCGGGACTAGCGGGGGCACCACCACAGATACGCAGTATTTT.